One and the same sample provided the 27 T cell receptor beta chains below, sequenced in a study of T cells in Graves' hyperthyroidism and ophthalmopathy. Researchers amplified the TCR beta CDR3 regions from RNA transcripts. The study used the HTBI primer set for a first-round RT-PCR of the TCR CDR3. TCRdb redid the calling of the multiplex PCR reads with MiXCR, one entry per CDR3 protein. The sample shows 500,000 to 750,000 distinct CDR3 sequences, roughly 14% of them seen only once. The specimen sequenced was blood. All receptors derive from a woman aged 30 to 39 with Graves' hyperthyroidism.

This clonotype was seen a few times. The J gene is TRBJ2-3, the V gene TRBV3-1; D gene ambiguous. The length of the CDR3 is 13 residues. Germline V gene lookup returns CDR1 LGHDT and CDR2 YNNKEL (reference sequence). V dropped 4 bases and J dropped 8 bases, with 13 bases sitting between them. CDR3 nucleotides: TGTGCCAGCAGCCCTAACTTCCTAGGTACGCAGTATTTT. Protein product: CASSPNFLGTQYF.

This clonotype occurred many times. CDR3 DNA: TGTGCCAGCAGTGACCAGGACATGAACACTGAAGCTTTCTTT. Amino acid sequence: CASSDQDMNTEAFF. The chain combines TRBV2 with TRBJ1-1; D is possibly TRBD1 (5 bases). CDR1 is SNHLY, CDR2 FYNNEI, per germline. V dropped 3 bases and J dropped 0 bases, with 8 bases sitting between them. The CDR3 length is 14 residues. Together with reference TRBV2 and TRBJ1-1, the CDR3 gives the full variable domain: EPEVTQTPSHQVTQMGQEVILRCVPISNHLYFYWYRQILGQKVEFLVSFYNNEISEKSEIFDDQFSVERPDGSNFTLKIRSTKLEDSAMYFCASSDQDMNTEAFFGQGTRLTVV.

This clonotype was picked up many times. V gene TRBV18 combines with J gene TRBJ2-7; no definite D call. The CDR3 is 14 residues long. V lost 0 bases and J 2 bases, leaving 8 bases between the germline ends. Germline CDR1 and CDR2: KGHSH and LQKENI. The CDR3 DNA reads as TGTGCCAGCTCACCACCTGGGAACACCTACGAGCAGTACTTC. This gives the protein CASSPPGNTYEQYF.

This clonotype was counted between two and nine times. The V gene is TRBV6-5, the J gene TRBJ2-3; 7 bases are shared with TRBD1. CDR3 size: 15 residues. CDR1 MNHEY and CDR2 SVGAGI come from the germline V gene. With 4 bases clipped from V and 3 bases from J, the junction kept 7 bases outside the gene matches. This CDR3 is CASSSGTAITDTQYF. The CDR3 DNA sequence: TGTGCCAGCAGTTCCGGGACAGCCATAACAGATACGCAGTATTTT.

This clonotype was picked up many times. The chain carries TRBV11-1 and TRBJ2-3; D call uncertain. V shed 8 bases and J shed 3 bases, with 6 bases lying between them. The CDR3 runs 11 residues. CDR1 SGHAT and CDR2 FQDESV come from the germline V gene (reference sequence). CDR3: CASGGTDTQYF. The CDR3 DNA sequence: TGTGCCAGCGGCGGTACAGATACGCAGTATTTT.

The J gene is TRBJ2-2, the V gene TRBV20-1, with 14 bases that match TRBD2. Trimming took 0 bases from V and 7 from J; bases not matched to a gene: 7. Germline values: CDR1 DFQATT, CDR2 SNEGSKA (reference sequence). The CDR3 has 17 amino acids. DNA for the CDR3: TGCAGTGCTAGAGATTCGCCGGGACTAGCGGGAGACGGGGAGCTGTTTTTT. Its protein is CSARDSPGLAGDGELFF.

This rearrangement joins TRBV6-5 to TRBJ2-2; possibly TRBD2 for D (6 bases). Germline values: CDR1 MNHEY, CDR2 SVGAGI. CDR3 size: 15 residues. V was pared by 2 bases and J by 6 bases, with 13 bases between. CDR3 sequence reads: CASSYRTPGAGELFF. CDR3 DNA sequence: TGTGCCAGCAGTTACAGAACCCCGGGAGCCGGGGAGCTGTTTTTT.

As to this clonotype: Being one base from a much bigger clone, this may be a read error. The CDR3 DNA reads as TGTGCTAGTGCCCTTACAGCAAACACTGAAGCTTTCTTT. Its protein is CASALTANTEAFF. The genes are TRBV12-5 and TRBJ1-1; D is undetermined. The germline gives CDR1 LGHNT, CDR2 FRNRAP. The CDR3 spans 13 residues. Trimming stripped 7 bases from V and 2 bases from J, with 11 bases between. Variable domain in full (rest from reference TRBV12-5 and TRBJ1-1): DARVTQTPRHKVTEMGQEVTMRCQPILGHNTVFWYRQTMMQGLELLAYFRNRAPLDDSGMPKDRFSAEMPDATLATLKIQPSEPRDSAVYFCASALTANTEAFFGQGTRLTVV.

In its sample, this clonotype was seen many times. The V call is TRBV7-2, the J call TRBJ1-1; the D is unclear. The germline V gene has CDR1 SGHTA and CDR2 FQGNSA. The V end lost 0 bases, the J end lost 7 bases, and 9 bases lay between the germline ends. The CDR3 runs to 13 residues. CDR3 region: CASSLAPGFEAFF. Written as DNA, the CDR3 is TGTGCCAGCAGCTTAGCCCCGGGATTTGAAGCTTTCTTT.

CDR3 bases: TGTGCCAGCAGTTTATTCCCACCGACCCCGACTAGCGGGGGGGCCGACGAGCAGTACTTC. As protein: CASSLFPPTPTSGGADEQYF. This chain connects TRBV27 to TRBJ2-7; 14 bases map to TRBD2. V lost 1 base and J lost 5; bases outside the gene matches: 16. Germline-derived CDR1 and CDR2 are MNHEY and SMNVEV (reference sequence). The CDR3 length is 20 residues.

The chain links TRBV29-1 to TRBJ1-1; D unclear. V was trimmed by 4 bases and J by 1 base, leaving 10 bases between them. The V gene's germline CDR1 is SQVTM and CDR2 ANQGSEA. The CDR3 has 13 amino acids. The DNA for the CDR3 is TGCAGCGTTGGATTTTTAGCGAACACTGAAGCTTTCTTT. It yields the protein CSVGFLANTEAFF.

This clonotype was counted a few times. The rearrangement uses TRBV30 and TRBJ2-3, with D unclear. Germline lookup yields CDR1 GTSNPN and CDR2 SVGIG (reference sequence). Trimming pared 2 bases from V and 5 bases from J, leaving 5 bases between. This CDR3 is 11 amino acids long. CDR3 nucleotides: TGTGCCTGGAGTTATGTAGATACGCAGTATTTT. Amino acid sequence: CAWSYVDTQYF.

This clonotype has at least ten counts. This chain joins TRBV5-1 and TRBJ2-1; D gene uncertain. CDR3 length: 15 amino acids. CDR1 is SGHRS and CDR2 is YFSETQ in the germline V gene. With 2 bases removed from V and 3 bases from J, the gap between germline ends came to 12 bases. CDR3 DNA sequence: TGCGCCAGCAGCTTAGGGATATCGTACTACAATGAGCAGTTCTTC. It translates to CASSLGISYYNEQFF. The whole variable domain, remainder taken from reference TRBV5-1 and TRBJ2-1, is KAGVTQTPRYLIKTRGQQVTLSCSPISGHRSVSWYQQTPGQGLQFLFEYFSETQRNKGNFPGRFSGRQFSNSRSEMNVSTLELGDSALYLCASSLGISYYNEQFFGPGTRLTVL.

This clonotype was detected a few times. This rearrangement joins TRBV12-5 to TRBJ1-4; unclear D gene. The CDR3 sequence is 18 residues long. The V end was cut by 0 bases, the J end by 2 bases, with 16 bases between. Germline values: CDR1 LGHNT, CDR2 FRNRAP. As DNA, the CDR3 is TGTGCTAGTGGTTTGGTACTCGGGGAGAGGCCCACTAATGAAAAACTGTTTTTT. It is translated as CASGLVLGERPTNEKLFF.

This clonotype was detected many times. This chain uses TRBV27 with TRBJ1-1; D unclear. This CDR3 contains 16 residues. The V and J ends lost 4 bases and 11 bases respectively, with 26 bases between them. Germline CDR1 MNHEY, CDR2 SMNVEV (reference sequence). DNA of the CDR3: TGTGCCAGCAGTTCCTCCCCGGTCGAACGGCTCGCTGGGGCTTTCTTT. It encodes CASSSSPVERLAGAFF.

This chain links TRBV7-6 with TRBJ2-3; D is unclear. CDR1 and CDR2 from the germline V gene are SGHVS and FNYEAQ. The CDR3 sequence is 14 residues long. V was shortened by 1 base and J by 2 bases, with 7 bases between the two germline ends. The CDR3 nucleotides read TGTGCCAGCAGCTTAGTATGGGTCACAGATACGCAGTATTTT. Translating it yields CASSLVWVTDTQYF.

This clonotype was seen only a few times. The chain combines TRBV2 with TRBJ2-7; unclear D gene. With 8 bases removed from V and 4 bases from J, the gap between germline ends came to 9 bases. This CDR3 spans 11 amino acids. The germline V gene encodes CDR1 SNHLY and CDR2 FYNNEI. CDR3 sequence: CASGYLYEQYF. CDR3 nucleotides: TGTGCCAGCGGGTATCTTTACGAGCAGTACTTC.

This clonotype was seen at least ten times. The chain links TRBV2 to TRBJ2-1; TRBD2 aligns across 8 bases. The J segment lost 3 bases and the V segment lost 5 bases, leaving 6 bases of the junction unmatched. The germline gives CDR1 SNHLY, CDR2 FYNNEI. The length of the CDR3 is 15 residues. The CDR3 spells CASSSGLASYNEQFF. The CDR3 nucleotides read TGTGCCAGCAGTTCCGGACTAGCTAGCTACAATGAGCAGTTCTTC.

The chain combines TRBV18 with TRBJ1-3; weak D call: TRBD1 (5 bases). In germline, CDR1 is KGHSH, CDR2 LQKENI. The V end was cut by 10 bases, the J end by 0 bases, with 16 bases between. The CDR3 length is 15 residues. CDR3 nucleotide sequence: TGTGCCACTACCAACGGGGCCTCCTCTGGAAACACCATATATTTT. It translates to CATTNGASSGNTIYF.

This clonotype appeared a few times. V is TRBV6-5 and J is TRBJ1-2, with D unclear. Germline values: CDR1 MNHEY, CDR2 SVGAGI. The CDR3 has 14 amino acids. V lost 5 bases and J 3 bases, leaving 13 bases between the germline ends. CDR3 sequence (DNA): TGTGCCAGCAGTCTATCTCAGGTTGACTATGGCTACACCTTC. Encoded protein: CASSLSQVDYGYTF.

The chain is built from TRBV4-2 and TRBJ1-1, with 11 nucleotides matching TRBD1. J was trimmed by 3 bases and V by 4 bases; bases with no gene match: 7. The CDR3 runs 16 residues. In germline, CDR1 is LGHNA, CDR2 YNFKEQ. CDR3 in amino acids: CASSPRTGGLHTEAFF. The DNA of the CDR3 is TGTGCCAGCAGCCCTCGGACAGGGGGCTTGCACACTGAAGCTTTCTTT.

At least ten counts were recorded for this clonotype. The J gene is TRBJ2-7, the V gene TRBV28; D is unclear. The ends were cut back, 5 bases at V and 2 bases at J, with 16 bases in the middle. The CDR3 spans 15 residues. Germline V CDR1 and CDR2: MDHEN, SYDVKM. The CDR3 reads CASSLPLGRAYEQYF. CDR3 bases: TGTGCCAGCAGTCTACCCCTTGGACGGGCCTACGAGCAGTACTTC.

V gene TRBV3-1 combines with J gene TRBJ2-1; 7 bases align to TRBD2. Per germline, CDR1 LGHDT and CDR2 YNNKEL (reference sequence). CDR3 length: 16 residues. V shed 0 bases and J 9 bases; nucleotides not matched to a gene: 11. The CDR3 loop reads CASSQDRWLAETEQFF. The CDR3 DNA sequence: TGTGCCAGCAGCCAAGATCGATGGCTAGCGGAAACTGAGCAGTTCTTC.

This clonotype was detected only a few times. The chain carries TRBV5-1 and TRBJ2-1; TRBD2 agrees at 9 bases. The germline V gene has CDR1 SGHRS and CDR2 YFSETQ. The CDR3 has 16 amino acids. After removal of 3 bases from V and 3 bases from J, the junction contained 7 bases not matched to a gene. As DNA, the CDR3 is TGCGCCAGCAGCTCCCGACTAGCGGACGGCTACAATGAGCAGTTCTTC. This gives the protein CASSSRLADGYNEQFF.

This clonotype showed up just a few times. V gene TRBV12-3 or TRBV12-4 combines with J gene TRBJ1-1; D is ambiguous. The germline V and J ends were trimmed by 8 bases and 4 bases, with 14 bases remaining between them. The CDR3 contains 13 residues. CDR3: CASGFGGTTEAFF. Written as DNA, the CDR3 is TGTGCCAGCGGGTTCGGAGGTACCACTGAAGCTTTCTTT.

This clonotype has a count of ten or more. The chain combines TRBV7-2 with TRBJ2-2; 9 bases match TRBD2. V lost 5 bases and J lost 0; bases outside the gene matches: 4. CDR1 SGHTA and CDR2 FQGNSA come from the germline V gene. This CDR3 has 16 amino acids. CDR3 DNA sequence: TGTGCCAGCAGCACCGTAGCGGGAGCGAACACCGGGGAGCTGTTTTTT. This gives the protein CASSTVAGANTGELFF.

This clonotype was observed a few times. This chain links TRBV5-1 with TRBJ2-1; the D gene is possibly TRBD2 (6 bases). The V and J ends lost 2 bases and 4 bases respectively, with 16 bases between them. This CDR3 contains 16 residues. Germline V gene lookup returns CDR1 SGHRS and CDR2 YFSETQ. The CDR3 spells CASSFYPRGLYNEQFF. CDR3 nucleotides: TGCGCCAGCAGCTTCTATCCTAGGGGACTTTACAATGAGCAGTTCTTC. Together with reference TRBV5-1 and TRBJ2-1, the CDR3 gives the full variable domain: KAGVTQTPRYLIKTRGQQVTLSCSPISGHRSVSWYQQTPGQGLQFLFEYFSETQRNKGNFPGRFSGRQFSNSRSEMNVSTLELGDSALYLCASSFYPRGLYNEQFFGPGTRLTVL.